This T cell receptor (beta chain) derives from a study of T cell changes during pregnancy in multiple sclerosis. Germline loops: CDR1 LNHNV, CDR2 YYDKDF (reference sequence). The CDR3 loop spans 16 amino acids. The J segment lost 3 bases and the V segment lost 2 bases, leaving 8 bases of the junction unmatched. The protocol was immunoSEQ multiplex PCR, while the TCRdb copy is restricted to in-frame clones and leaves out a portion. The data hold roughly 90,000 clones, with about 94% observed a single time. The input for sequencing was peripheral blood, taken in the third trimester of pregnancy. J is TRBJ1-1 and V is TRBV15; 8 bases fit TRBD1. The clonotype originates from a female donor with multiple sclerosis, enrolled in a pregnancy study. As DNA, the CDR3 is TGTGCCACCAGCAGATTTCCGGGACAGGAAGACACTGAAGCTTTCTTT. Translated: CATSRFPGQEDTEAFF.